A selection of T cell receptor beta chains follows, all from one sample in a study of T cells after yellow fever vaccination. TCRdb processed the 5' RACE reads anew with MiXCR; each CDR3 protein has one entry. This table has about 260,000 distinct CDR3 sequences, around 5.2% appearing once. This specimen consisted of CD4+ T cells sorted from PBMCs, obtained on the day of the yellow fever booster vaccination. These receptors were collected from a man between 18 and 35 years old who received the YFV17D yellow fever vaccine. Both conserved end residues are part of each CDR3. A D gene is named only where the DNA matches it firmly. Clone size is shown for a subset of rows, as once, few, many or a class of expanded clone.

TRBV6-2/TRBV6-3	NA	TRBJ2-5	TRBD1	CASSPRADRRIQETQYF	TGTGCCAGCAGCCCCCGGGCGGACAGGAGGATCCAAGAGACCCAGTACTTC
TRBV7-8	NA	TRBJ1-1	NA	CASSPLRDTEAFF	TGTGCCAGCAGCCCCCTGAGGGACACTGAAGCTTTCTTT
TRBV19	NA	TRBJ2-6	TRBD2	CASSREGMAGANVLTF	TGTGCCAGTAGTAGGGAGGGGATGGCTGGGGCCAACGTCCTGACTTTC
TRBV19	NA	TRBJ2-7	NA	CASSRWNEQYF	TGTGCCAGTAGTAGGTGGAACGAGCAGTACTTC
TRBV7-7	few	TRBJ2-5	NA	CASSLRRESQETQYF	TGTGCTAGCAGCCTCCGCCGAGAATCCCAAGAGACCCAGTACTTC
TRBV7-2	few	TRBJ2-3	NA	CASSPNPLSDTQYF	TGTGCCAGCAGCCCTAACCCCCTTTCCGATACGCAGTATTTT
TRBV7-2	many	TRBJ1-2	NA	CASSFAVRGNNYGYTF	TGTGCCAGCAGCTTCGCAGTTCGAGGAAACAACTATGGCTACACCTTC
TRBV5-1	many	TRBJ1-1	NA	CASSDQGNTEAFF	TGCGCCAGCAGCGATCAGGGGAACACTGAAGCTTTCTTT
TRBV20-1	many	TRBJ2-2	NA	CSARRTGTGELFF	TGCAGTGCTAGAAGGACGGGCACCGGGGAGCTGTTTTTT
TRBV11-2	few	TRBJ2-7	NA	CASSHLNSYEQYF	TGTGCCAGCAGCCATCTCAACTCCTACGAGCAGTACTTC
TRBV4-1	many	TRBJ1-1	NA	CASSQDTSIGQKHGFEAFF	TGCGCCAGCAGCCAAGATACCTCTATAGGACAGAAACACGGGTTTGAAGCTTTCTTT
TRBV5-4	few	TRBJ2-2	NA	CASSFGRRNTGELFF	TGTGCCAGCAGCTTTGGCAGGCGGAACACCGGGGAGCTGTTTTTT
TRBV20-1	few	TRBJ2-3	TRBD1	CSAFSGGKVDTQYF	TGCAGTGCCTTCTCAGGGGGCAAGGTGGATACGCAGTATTTT
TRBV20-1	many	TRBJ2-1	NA	CSAERPGADEQFF	TGCAGTGCAGAGCGCCCGGGGGCCGATGAGCAGTTCTTC
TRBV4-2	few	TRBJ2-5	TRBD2	CASSQGRLAGIETQYF	TGTGCCAGCAGCCAGGGTCGACTAGCGGGTATAGAGACCCAGTACTTC
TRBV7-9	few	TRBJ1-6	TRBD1	CASSLRGRGNSPLHF	TGTGCCAGCAGCCTCAGGGGGCGCGGGAATTCACCCCTCCACTTT
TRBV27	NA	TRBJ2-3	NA	CASSLGTPRADTQYF	TGTGCCAGCAGTTTAGGAACCCCTCGGGCAGATACGCAGTATTTT
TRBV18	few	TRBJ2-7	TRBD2	CASSHTSGETYEQYF	TGTGCCAGCTCACACACTAGCGGGGAAACCTACGAGCAGTACTTC
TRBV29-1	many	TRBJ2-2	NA	CSVPGTTNTGELFF	TGCAGCGTCCCAGGGACCACGAACACCGGGGAGCTGTTTTTT
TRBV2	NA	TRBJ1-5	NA	CASSEWGAVSGQPQHF	TGTGCCAGCAGTGAATGGGGCGCGGTCTCAGGGCAGCCCCAGCATTTT
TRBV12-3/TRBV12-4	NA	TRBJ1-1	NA	CASSPQSGYTEAFF	TGTGCCAGCAGTCCACAGTCGGGATACACTGAAGCTTTCTTT
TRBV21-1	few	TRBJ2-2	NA	CASSTYRVAGELFF	TGTGCCAGCAGCACATATCGGGTAGCCGGGGAGCTGTTTTTT
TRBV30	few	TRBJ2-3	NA	CALSAGALDTQYF	TGTGCCCTTTCGGCGGGGGCCTTAGATACGCAGTATTTT
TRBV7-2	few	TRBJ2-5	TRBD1	CASSPRQGKVETQYF	TGTGCCAGCAGCCCGAGACAGGGGAAAGTGGAGACCCAGTACTTC
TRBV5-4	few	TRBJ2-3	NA	CASSLAAGLFDTQYF	TGTGCCAGCAGCTTGGCGGCGGGGTTGTTCGATACGCAGTATTTT
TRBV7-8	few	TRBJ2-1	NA	CASRDRASLGEQFF	TGTGCCAGCAGGGACCGGGCCAGCCTCGGGGAGCAGTTCTTC
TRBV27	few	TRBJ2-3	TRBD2	CASSPRLAGATDTQYF	TGTGCCAGCAGTCCCCGACTAGCGGGGGCCACAGATACGCAGTATTTT
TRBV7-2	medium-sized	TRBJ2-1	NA	CASSSNSYNEQFF	TGTGCCAGCAGCTCCAACTCCTACAATGAGCAGTTCTTC
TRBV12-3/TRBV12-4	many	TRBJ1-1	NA	CASSQEFSTEAFF	TGTGCCAGCAGCCAAGAATTTTCCACTGAAGCTTTCTTT
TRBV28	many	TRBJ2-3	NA	CATHSGGSLADTQYF	TGTGCCACCCATTCGGGTGGTTCGCTGGCAGATACGCAGTATTTT
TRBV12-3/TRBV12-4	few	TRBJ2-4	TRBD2	CASSLGLAGGKNIQYF	TGTGCCAGCAGTTTGGGACTAGCGGGGGGAAAAAACATTCAGTACTTC
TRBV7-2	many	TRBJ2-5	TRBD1	CASSTAHGTGVETQYF	TGTGCCAGCAGCACCGCGCACGGGACAGGGGTAGAGACCCAGTACTTC
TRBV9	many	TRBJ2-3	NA	CASSVGGGPSSDTQYF	TGTGCCAGCAGCGTAGGAGGTGGTCCAAGCTCAGATACGCAGTATTTT
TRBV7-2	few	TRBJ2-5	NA	CASSLTVFQETQYF	TGTGCCAGCAGCTTGACAGTGTTCCAAGAGACCCAGTACTTC
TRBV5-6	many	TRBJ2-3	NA	CASSLYLTGTDTQYF	TGTGCCAGCAGCTTGTATTTGACCGGCACAGATACGCAGTATTTT
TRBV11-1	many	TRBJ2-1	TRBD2	CASSSPRGGYNEQFF	TGTGCCAGCAGCTCCCCCCGGGGGGGGTACAATGAGCAGTTCTTC
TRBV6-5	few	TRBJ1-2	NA	CASRANRDSYTF	TGTGCCAGCAGGGCCAACCGGGACAGCTACACCTTC
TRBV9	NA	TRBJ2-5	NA	CASSVHADIQETQYF	TGTGCCAGCAGCGTCCACGCCGACATACAAGAGACCCAGTACTTC
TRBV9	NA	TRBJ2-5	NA	CASSVGVWGDPETQYF	TGTGCCAGCAGCGTAGGAGTGTGGGGGGATCCAGAGACCCAGTACTTC
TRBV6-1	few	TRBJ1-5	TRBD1	CASVGGGQGANYQPQHF	TGTGCCAGTGTTGGAGGAGGACAGGGGGCTAACTATCAGCCCCAGCATTTT
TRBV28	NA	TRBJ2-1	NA	CASSFNAGWNEQFF	TGTGCCAGCAGTTTTAACGCAGGGTGGAATGAGCAGTTCTTC
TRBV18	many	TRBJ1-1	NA	CASSPNEGTTEAFF	TGTGCCAGCTCACCAAACGAGGGGACGACTGAAGCTTTCTTT
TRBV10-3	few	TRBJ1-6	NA	CAISVDGNSPLHF	TGTGCCATCAGTGTCGACGGTAATTCACCCCTCCACTTT
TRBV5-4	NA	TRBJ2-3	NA	CASSLDVTQDTQYF	TGTGCCAGCAGCTTGGATGTGACTCAGGATACGCAGTATTTT
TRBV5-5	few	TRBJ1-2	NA	CASTQGTYGYTF	TGTGCCAGCACTCAGGGGACATATGGCTACACCTTC
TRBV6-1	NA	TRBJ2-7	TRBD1	CASSQGRGLWNEQYF	TGTGCCAGCAGCCAGGGCAGGGGGCTTTGGAACGAGCAGTACTTC
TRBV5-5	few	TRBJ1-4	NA	CASTTGANEKLFF	TGTGCCAGCACCACGGGCGCTAATGAAAAACTGTTTTTT
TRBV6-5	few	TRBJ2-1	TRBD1	CASRGQGDYNEQFF	TGTGCCAGCAGGGGACAGGGTGACTACAATGAGCAGTTCTTC
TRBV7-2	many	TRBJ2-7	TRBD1	CASSFRQGLYEQYF	TGTGCCAGCAGCTTCAGACAGGGGCTCTACGAGCAGTACTTC
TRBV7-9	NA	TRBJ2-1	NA	CASSLQAGRHNEQFF	TGTGCCAGCAGCTTACAGGCAGGGCGCCACAATGAGCAGTTCTTC
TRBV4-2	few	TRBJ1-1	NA	CASSQDIRETEAFF	TGTGCCAGCAGCCAAGATATCAGGGAGACTGAAGCTTTCTTT
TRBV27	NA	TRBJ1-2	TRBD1	CASSLAGTGGSYGYTF	TGTGCCAGCAGTTTAGCCGGGACAGGGGGGAGCTATGGCTACACCTTC
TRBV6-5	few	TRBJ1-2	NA	CASSWVGSDPTHGYTF	TGTGCCAGCAGTTGGGTAGGGTCGGACCCTACGCATGGCTACACCTTC
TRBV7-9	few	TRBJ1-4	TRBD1	CASSQPGQGREKLFF	TGTGCCAGCAGCCAACCGGGACAGGGGAGGGAAAAACTGTTTTTT
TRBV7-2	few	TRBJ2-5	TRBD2	CASRGSREGQETQYF	TGTGCCAGCAGGGGGAGTCGGGAGGGGCAAGAGACCCAGTACTTC